The present T cell receptor beta chain was sequenced within a study of T-cell memory formation after mild COVID-19. TCRdb redid the calling of the 5' RACE reads with MiXCR, one entry per CDR3 protein. Altogether fewer than 140,000 distinct CDR3 sequences are present, around 12% being singletons, with the ten largest covering around 25%. This clonotype was recorded a few times. Germline V gene data show CDR1 as MNHEY and CDR2 as SVGAGI. The CDR3 has 14 residues. The ends were cut back, 6 bases at V and 7 bases at J, with 19 bases in the middle. This receptor was taken from an adult woman who had mild COVID-19 (a few samples of this study predate the infection). Cell type and time point are not known. Source material: PBMCs or a T cell subset sorted from them (not recorded which). The rearrangement uses TRBV6-5 and TRBJ2-7; D is undetermined. The CDR3 here is CASSEGRPPLEQYF. CDR3 nucleotide sequence: TGTGCCAGCAGCGAAGGCAGGCCCCCACTGGAGCAGTACTTC.